The next 4 T cell receptor beta chains were all read from a single sample in a study of blood T cell repertoires in COVID-19. Produced via immunoSEQ multiplex PCR; TCRdb's table is partial and in-frame only. The table lists about 200,000 clones, about 80% of them singletons. Sequenced material: peripheral blood. Source of these receptors: a human donor with acute or convalescent COVID-19. The donor label of this sample is uncertain.

CDR3 coding DNA: TGTGCCAGCAGTTCGTCGGGGACATCTGGCTATGGCTACACCTTC. Its protein product is CASSSSGTSGYGYTF. The chain employs TRBV6-6 and TRBJ1-2, with TRBD1 as a possible D gene (6 bases). The germline V gene encodes CDR1 MNHNY and CDR2 SVGAGI (reference sequence). The CDR3 runs to 15 residues. The ends were cut back, 4 bases at V and 4 bases at J, with 16 bases in the middle.

The chain couples TRBV6-6 to TRBJ2-4, with 8 bases fitting TRBD2. J lost 14 bases, V lost 1 base, and 10 bases had no gene match. This CDR3 comprises 14 residues. Looked up from germline, CDR1 is MNHNY and CDR2 is SVGAGI (reference sequence). The CDR3 DNA is TGTGCCAGCAGTTACTTCGCGGGAGGCCCTTGGAAGTACTTC. Its protein is CASSYFAGGPWKYF.

The chain is built from TRBV27 and TRBJ1-6; 12 nucleotides match TRBD1. V lost 2 bases, J lost 10 bases, and 6 bases stayed unmatched. The CDR3 sequence is 16 residues long. Germline V gives CDR1 MNHEY, CDR2 SMNVEV (reference sequence). The CDR3 sequence: CASSLGTGGLGSPLHF. DNA for the CDR3: TGTGCCAGCAGTTTAGGGACAGGGGGCCTTGGATCACCCCTCCACTTT.

V and J are TRBV19 and TRBJ2-7; D may be TRBD2 (5 bases). This CDR3 spans 13 amino acids. The germline gives CDR1 LNHDA, CDR2 SQIVND (reference sequence). Trimming pared 4 bases from V and 0 bases from J, leaving 7 bases between. In DNA form, the CDR3 reads TGTGCCAGTAGTAGGGGAGCCTCCTACGAGCAGTACTTC. It yields the protein CASSRGASYEQYF.